Listed below are T cell receptor beta chains from one sample, sequenced in a study of vaccination and CD4 T cells after COVID-19. Their cognate antigens are unknown. TCRdb called the PCR reads again in MiXCR, with one record for every CDR3 protein. The table shows fewer than 25,000 distinct CDR3 sequences, with about two fifths occurring only once. Material: CD4+ T cells from blood, cultured in vitro, obtained before SARS-CoV-2 vaccination. The receptors stem from a human donor who received a COVID-19 vaccine. CDR3s include the opening cysteine and the closing phenylalanine or tryptophan. The D gene is left open where the match is weak. Only some rows state a clone size, as once, few, many or a class for expanded clones.

TRBV6-1,TRBD1,TRBJ1-4,NA,TGTGCCAGCAGTAGGGACAGAGCTAATGAAAAACTGTTTTTT,CASSRDRANEKLFF
TRBV11-2,NA,TRBJ2-5,NA,TGTGCCAGCAGCCTCCACAGGGCAGAGACCCAGTACTTC,CASSLHRAETQYF
TRBV6-1,NA,TRBJ1-1,few,TGTGCCAGCCCGGGGGTCAGCCACATGAACACTGAAGCTTTCTTT,CASPGVSHMNTEAFF
TRBV6-5,NA,TRBJ1-6,few,TGTGCCAGCAGTTACGCCGGGGGAGGGCCCCATTCACCCCTCCACTTT,CASSYAGGGPHSPLHF
TRBV7-9,NA,TRBJ1-4,once,TGTGCCAGCAGCTTGTATGGCCCCAATGAAAAACTGTTTTTT,CASSLYGPNEKLFF
TRBV2,NA,TRBJ1-2,NA,TGTGCCAGCAGTCCTACTCGACAGCCCTATGAGGGCTACACCTTC,CASSPTRQPYEGYTF
TRBV10-3,NA,TRBJ2-7,NA,TGTGCCATCGCCCGAGACCCAGTTACCAACGAGCAGTACTTC,CAIARDPVTNEQYF
TRBV24-1,NA,TRBJ1-5,NA,TGTGCCACCAGTGATTTCGTGGGGCAGCCCCAGCATTTT,CATSDFVGQPQHF
TRBV11-3,TRBD1,TRBJ2-4,NA,TGTGCCAGCAGCCCTCAGGGACAGTTTGCCCCACTAGCCAAAAACATTCAGTACTTC,CASSPQGQFAPLAKNIQYF
TRBV7-7,TRBD1,TRBJ1-2,NA,TGTGCCAGCAGCGGCGGGACAGGGTGCTATGGCTACACCTTC,CASSGGTGCYGYTF
TRBV5-6,NA,TRBJ1-2,NA,TGTGCCAGCAGCTTGGCGGGACGGAACTATGGCTACACCTTC,CASSLAGRNYGYTF
TRBV3-1,TRBD2,TRBJ2-5,few,TGTGCCAGCAGCCAAGACGGGACTAGCGAGACCCAGTACTTC,CASSQDGTSETQYF
TRBV7-9,TRBD2,TRBJ2-3,NA,TGTGCCAGCAGCTTCACTAGCGGGGGGACAGATACGCAGTATTTT,CASSFTSGGTDTQYF
TRBV5-1,NA,TRBJ1-2,NA,TGCGCCAGCAGCTCGAGAGGGGGGCTAAACTATGGCTACACCTTC,CASSSRGGLNYGYTF
TRBV27,NA,TRBJ2-3,few,TGTGCCAGCAGTTTCCGGCCCCCAGGGGAGCTTTTCGCAGATACGCAGTATTTT,CASSFRPPGELFADTQYF
TRBV10-3,TRBD1,TRBJ1-1,NA,TGTGCCATCAGTGCTACAGGGGGAATGGGGAACACTGAAGCTTTCTTT,CAISATGGMGNTEAFF
TRBV20-1,TRBD2,TRBJ2-1,NA,TGCAGTGCTAGCGGTACTAGCGGGGGGTCTGAGCAGTTCTTC,CSASGTSGGSEQFF
TRBV6-4,TRBD1,TRBJ1-6,few,TGTGCCAGCAGTGTTTACGGGACAGACAATTCACCCCTCCACTTT,CASSVYGTDNSPLHF
TRBV24-1,NA,TRBJ2-1,few,TGTGCCACCAGTGCCCATGACAGCACCTCCTACAATGAGCAGTTCTTC,CATSAHDSTSYNEQFF
TRBV5-1,TRBD1,TRBJ1-1,NA,TGCGCCAGCAGCTTCTTAGACAGGGGAACTGAAGCTTTCTTT,CASSFLDRGTEAFF
TRBV6-1,NA,TRBJ1-2,NA,TGTGCCAGCAGTGAAGGAACGGACCGGAGGGCCTATGGCTACACCTTC,CASSEGTDRRAYGYTF
TRBV6-1,TRBD1,TRBJ1-1,NA,TGTGCCAGCAGGGGACTCCGGACAGGGCTTCACACTGAAGCTTCCTTT,CASRGLRTGLHTEASF
TRBV18,TRBD2,TRBJ2-1,few,TGTGCCAGCTCACGGACTAGCGGGGGCTACAATGAGCAGTTCTTC,CASSRTSGGYNEQFF
TRBV11-3,NA,TRBJ1-2,NA,TGTGCCAGCAGCCCTCGATCTGACAATAACTATGGCTACACCTTC,CASSPRSDNNYGYTF
TRBV29-1,TRBD1,TRBJ1-2,few,TGCAGCGTTGAGCCTACAGGGGGCGGGGGGTATGGCTACACCTTC,CSVEPTGGGGYGYTF
TRBV4-1,TRBD1,TRBJ1-1,NA,TGCGCCAGCAGCCCGTACTCGACAGGGGAGAACACTGAAGCTTTCTTT,CASSPYSTGENTEAFF
TRBV18,TRBD1,TRBJ1-6,NA,TGTGCCAGCTCACTCACCCATACGACAGGGGGCATCAGGAATTCACCCCTCCACTTT,CASSLTHTTGGIRNSPLHF
TRBV7-7,NA,TRBJ1-3,few,TGTGCCAGCAGCCCTGATAGCTCAAGCTCTGGAAACACCATATATTTT,CASSPDSSSSGNTIYF
TRBV4-2,TRBD1,TRBJ1-2,NA,TGTGCCAGCAGCCTCGACCCGGGACAGGGGTATGGCTACACCTTC,CASSLDPGQGYGYTF
TRBV10-3,NA,TRBJ2-7,few,TGTGCCATCAGTACTCCGGGGGCCATTGGGGAGCAGTACTTC,CAISTPGAIGEQYF
TRBV7-8,TRBD1,TRBJ2-7,NA,TGTGCCAGCGCCCGGACAGGGACCTCCTACGAGCAGTACTTC,CASARTGTSYEQYF
TRBV20-1,TRBD1,TRBJ1-2,NA,TGCAGTGCCGCGAGGGGGACAGGGGGAGGCCACACCTTC,CSAARGTGGGHTF
TRBV7-8,NA,TRBJ1-2,NA,TGTGCCAGCAGCTTAGGACGTTCGACAGATGGCAACTATGGCTACACCTTC,CASSLGRSTDGNYGYTF
TRBV6-1,TRBD1,TRBJ2-2,few,TGTGCCAACGAGATACAGGGGGTCTTGGACACCGGGGAGCTGTTTTTT,CANEIQGVLDTGELFF
TRBV19,TRBD1,TRBJ1-5,NA,TGTGCCAGTCGACTGGAGGGGGCGAGTCGTCAGCCCCAGCATTTT,CASRLEGASRQPQHF
TRBV2,TRBD1,TRBJ1-5,few,TGTGCCAGCGCCGCGACAGGGGGCAATCAGCCCCAGCATTTT,CASAATGGNQPQHF
TRBV5-1,NA,TRBJ2-3,NA,TGCGCCAGCAGCTTGGAAATGAGTGATACGCAGTATTTT,CASSLEMSDTQYF